This T cell receptor (beta chain) was sequenced in a study of shared clonotypes between healthy human individuals. This clone was seen at least ten times. Using immunoSEQ multiplex PCR, the repertoire was profiled, and TCRdb retains in-frame clones only, with some absent. This sample has about 730,000 clones, with roughly 72% found just once. The CDR3 consists of 16 residues. Trimming removed 1 base from V and 0 bases from J, with 12 bases in between. CDR1 is LNHNV and CDR2 is YYDKDF in the germline V gene (reference sequence). V and J are TRBV15 and TRBJ1-2; D remains ambiguous. This sequence was found in a woman aged 30 to 39 in good health. The sample comprised memory CD4+ T cells sorted from blood. Subset given: CD45RA-negative fraction. CDR3 nucleotide sequence: TGTGCCACCAGCAGAGTTGATACAACAGCTAACTATGGCTACACCTTC. Its translation is CATSRVDTTANYGYTF.